A single sample gave rise to the 25 T cell receptor beta chains below, sequenced in a study of shared clonotypes between healthy human individuals. Using immunoSEQ multiplex PCR, the repertoire was profiled, and TCRdb retains in-frame clones only, with some absent. The sample yields about 520,000 clones, about 96% seen once. The sequencing sample was made of naive CD4+ T cells sorted from blood. The subset denotes: CD45RA+ positively selected. The receptors stem from a woman between 25 and 40 years old in good health.

The chain carries TRBV5-1 and TRBJ2-7; the D gene is possibly TRBD2 (6 bases). In germline, CDR1 is SGHRS, CDR2 YFSETQ. The CDR3 spans 13 residues. V lost 1 base to trimming and J lost 6 bases, with 11 bases between them. The CDR3 loop reads CASSLRLGSEQYF. Written as DNA, the CDR3 is TGCGCCAGCAGCTTGAGACTAGGTTCCGAGCAGTACTTC.

V and J are TRBV7-2 and TRBJ2-2, with 9 bases aligning to TRBD1. V dropped 5 bases and J dropped 5; count of bases not matched to a gene: 6. The CDR3 is 15 amino acids. From germline, CDR1 is SGHTA and CDR2 FQGNSA. The CDR3 DNA sequence: TGTGCCAGCAGCATAACAGGGGGCCGGACCGGGGAGCTGTTTTTT. Translating it yields CASSITGGRTGELFF.

V and J are TRBV5-6 and TRBJ2-7, with 9 bases fitting TRBD2. CDR1 and CDR2 from the germline V gene are SGHDT and YYEEEE. The CDR3 covers 14 residues. V lost 4 bases to trimming and J lost 3 bases; unmatched junction nucleotides: 5. CDR3 coding DNA: TGTGCCAGCAGCCGCCGGACTAGCGACTACGAGCAGTACTTC. It encodes CASSRRTSDYEQYF.

Of note for this clone: Other DNA sequences of this sample code for an identical CDR3. This chain connects TRBV6-5 to TRBJ1-5; D remains unclear. CDR1 and CDR2 (germline): MNHEY, SVGAGI. V was pared by 2 bases and J by 1 base, with 3 bases between. This CDR3 has 13 amino acids. The CDR3 sequence: CASSYDSNQPQHF. In DNA, the CDR3 is TGTGCCAGCAGTTACGACAGCAATCAGCCCCAGCATTTT.

V and J are TRBV28 and TRBJ1-3, with D possibly being TRBD1 (6 bases). V lost 10 bases and J lost 0, with 19 bases in between. CDR1 is MDHEN, CDR2 SYDVKM, per germline. The CDR3 length is 16 residues. The CDR3 DNA is TGTGCCATCCCTCCACCGGGACAATCCTCTGGAAACACCATATATTTT. Translated: CAIPPPGQSSGNTIYF.

A single count supports this clone. V is TRBV28 and J is TRBJ1-5; 8 bases match TRBD1. After removal of 5 bases from V and 0 bases from J, the junction contained 12 bases not matched to a gene. The germline V gene encodes CDR1 MDHEN and CDR2 SYDVKM. This CDR3 contains 18 residues. The CDR3 loop is CASSPGTGWGHSNQPQHF. CDR3 bases: TGTGCCAGCAGTCCTGGGACAGGTTGGGGTCATAGCAATCAGCCCCAGCATTTT.

Written as DNA, the CDR3 is TGTGCCAGTGGGCACCAGGGGCTAGCGGGAGCCAGGAGTGGGAGTGAGCAGTTCTTC. Translated: CASGHQGLAGARSGSEQFF. The rearrangement joins TRBV19 to TRBJ2-1; 10 bases fit TRBD2. J lost 9 bases, V lost 8 bases, and 25 bases had no gene match. Germline lookup yields CDR1 LNHDA and CDR2 SQIVND (reference sequence). This CDR3 has 19 residues.

The V call is TRBV18, the J call TRBJ1-1; no clear D gene. Trimming removed 3 bases at V and 4 bases at J, with 12 bases between. Germline lookup yields CDR1 KGHSH and CDR2 LQKENI. The CDR3 runs to 14 residues. The CDR3 sequence: CASSPLTGGTEAFF. The CDR3, as DNA: TGTGCCAGCTCACCCCTGACGGGAGGCACTGAAGCTTTCTTT. The full variable domain, rest sourced from reference TRBV18 and TRBJ1-1, is NAGVMQNPRHLVRRRGQEARLRCSPMKGHSHVYWYRQLPEEGLKFMVYLQKENIIDESGMPKERFSAEFPKEGPSILRIQQVVRGDSAAYFCASSPLTGGTEAFFGQGTRLTVV.

This clone was seen once. This chain joins TRBV15 and TRBJ2-7; 10 nucleotides line up with TRBD2. Germline CDR1 is LNHNV and CDR2 is YYDKDF (reference sequence). After removal of 5 bases from V and 1 base from J, the junction contained 8 bases not matched to a gene. This CDR3 contains 16 residues. The CDR3 region is CATSVTTSGKSYEQYF. The CDR3 bases are TGTGCCACCAGCGTAACAACTAGCGGGAAATCCTACGAGCAGTACTTC.

The sample holds a few counts of this clone. The V gene is TRBV19, the J gene TRBJ1-2; 7 bases line up with TRBD1. Germline trimming cut 5 bases from V and 1 base from J; bases unmatched to any gene: 1. The germline gives CDR1 LNHDA, CDR2 SQIVND (reference sequence). The CDR3 loop spans 13 amino acids. CDR3 sequence reads: CASSRDSNYGYTF. The CDR3 DNA sequence: TGTGCCAGTAGTCGGGACAGTAACTATGGCTACACCTTC.

Here the CDR3 reads CASSPREWETQYF. CDR3 DNA sequence: TGTGCCAGCTCACCACGAGAGTGGGAGACCCAGTACTTC. This sequence joins TRBV18 and TRBJ2-5, with D uncertain. The ends were cut back, 1 base at V and 5 bases at J, with 8 bases in the middle. The CDR3 loop spans 13 amino acids. Germline-derived CDR1 and CDR2 are KGHSH and LQKENI.

This chain connects TRBV7-9 to TRBJ1-5, with 7 nucleotides matching TRBD1. In germline, CDR1 is SEHNR, CDR2 FQNEAQ (reference sequence). This CDR3 has 14 residues. J gave up 6 bases and V 4 bases, and 6 bases lay outside the gene matches. The CDR3 DNA sequence: TGTGCCAGCAGCTCCGACAGGGACGGTCAGCCCCAGCATTTT. It specifies CASSSDRDGQPQHF.

The DNA for the CDR3 is TGTGCCAGCAGTACGGTACAGGGAACGTTCGACGAGCAGTACTTC. It is translated as CASSTVQGTFDEQYF. The genes are TRBV6-5 and TRBJ2-7; a possible D gene is TRBD1 (6 bases). CDR3 length equals 15 residues. The ends were cut back, 5 bases at V and 5 bases at J, with 19 bases in the middle. CDR1 is MNHEY, CDR2 SVGAGI, per germline.

The CDR3 region is CASSLGYDRGIYGYTF. The CDR3 DNA sequence: TGTGCCAGCAGTTTAGGGTACGACAGGGGGATATATGGCTACACCTTC. This chain uses TRBV27 with TRBJ1-2; 9 bases line up with TRBD1. Germline V gene data show CDR1 as MNHEY and CDR2 as SMNVEV (reference sequence). After removal of 2 bases from V and 5 bases from J, the junction contained 9 bases not matched to a gene. The CDR3 has 16 residues.

The V gene is TRBV28, the J gene TRBJ1-1; 12 positions match TRBD1. This CDR3 comprises 17 residues. The J segment lost 6 bases and the V segment lost 2 bases, leaving 10 bases of the junction unmatched. Per germline, CDR1 MDHEN and CDR2 SYDVKM. The CDR3 sequence is CASSLTGTGGREAEAFF. CDR3 nucleotide sequence: TGTGCCAGCAGTTTAACCGGGACAGGGGGCCGAGAGGCTGAAGCTTTCTTT. Using reference TRBV28 and TRBJ1-1 for the parts outside the CDR3, the full variable domain is DVKVTQSSRYLVKRTGEKVFLECVQDMDHENMFWYRQDPGLGLRLIYFSYDVKMKEKGDIPEGYSVSREKKERFSLILESASTNQTSMYLCASSLTGTGGREAEAFFGQGTRLTVV.

The CDR3 loop reads CASSYRWDYGYTF. As DNA, the CDR3 is TGTGCCAGCAGTTATCGCTGGGACTATGGCTACACCTTC. The V gene is TRBV6-6, the J gene TRBJ1-2; no clear D. CDR3 length equals 13 residues. V lost 3 bases and J lost 3, with 8 bases in between. CDR1 MNHNY and CDR2 SVGAGI come from the germline V gene (reference sequence).

This chain uses TRBV5-1 with TRBJ2-1; 11 bases fit TRBD1. Germline V CDR1 and CDR2: SGHRS, YFSETQ. V gave up 1 base and J gave up 2 bases; unmatched junction bases: 8. This CDR3 has 18 residues. The CDR3 DNA reads as TGCGCCAGCAGCTTGTGGGACAGGGGGTCCGGAGCCTACAATGAGCAGTTCTTC. It yields the protein CASSLWDRGSGAYNEQFF.

The chain links TRBV5-8 to TRBJ2-7, with 7 bases fitting TRBD2. The CDR3 totals 14 residues. Germline V gives CDR1 SGHTS, CDR2 YDEGEE. With V trimmed by 0 bases and J by 3 bases, 3 bases remained unmatched. CDR3 nucleotide sequence: TGTGCCAGCAGCTTGGGGGAGGGCCTCTACGAGCAGTACTTC. Translation: CASSLGEGLYEQYF. Full variable domain (outside the CDR3, taken from reference TRBV5-8 and TRBJ2-7): EAGVTQSPTHLIKTRGQQATLRCSPISGHTSVYWYQQALGLGLQFLLWYDEGEERNRGNFPPRFSGRQFPNYSSELNVNALELEDSALYLCASSLGEGLYEQYFGPGTRLTVT.

This sequence joins TRBV10-3 and TRBJ1-1; 7 bases line up with TRBD1. Germline CDR1 is ENHRY and CDR2 is SYGVKD. The CDR3 consists of 14 residues. V gave up 3 bases and J gave up 4 bases; unmatched junction bases: 5. CDR3 protein: CAISENRGGTEAFF. CDR3 nucleotides: TGTGCCATCAGTGAAAACAGGGGCGGCACTGAAGCTTTCTTT.

The chain is built from TRBV28 and TRBJ1-2; D is unresolved. The CDR3 totals 15 residues. CDR1 is MDHEN and CDR2 is SYDVKM in the germline V gene. Trimming pared 4 bases from V and 1 base from J, leaving 13 bases between. The CDR3 is CASSSSSHRNYGYTF. CDR3 nucleotide sequence: TGTGCCAGCAGTTCCTCCTCCCACCGTAACTATGGCTACACCTTC.

The chain uses TRBV15 and TRBJ2-5; 10 bases map to TRBD2. V shed 3 bases and J 5 bases; nucleotides not matched to a gene: 9. Germline V lookup: CDR1 LNHNV, CDR2 YYDKDF (reference sequence). The CDR3 consists of 16 residues. The CDR3 sequence is CATSRGPAGGPETQYF. As DNA, the CDR3 is TGTGCCACCAGCAGGGGACCAGCGGGAGGGCCGGAGACCCAGTACTTC.

Regarding this clone: Other DNA sequences in the same sample also yield this CDR3. The chain links TRBV18 to TRBJ1-1, with a possible D match to TRBD1 (6 bases). The V end lost 4 bases, the J end lost 1 base, and 10 bases lay between the germline ends. CDR3 length: 14 amino acids. From germline, CDR1 is KGHSH and CDR2 LQKENI. The CDR3 region is CASSLDRTNTEAFF. The CDR3 nucleotides are TGTGCCAGCTCACTAGACAGGACGAACACTGAAGCTTTCTTT.

The CDR3 here is CASNGLAGGQETQYF. The DNA for the CDR3 is TGTGCCAGCAACGGACTAGCGGGAGGACAAGAGACCCAGTACTTC. V and J are TRBV28 and TRBJ2-5, with 14 nucleotides matching TRBD2. Germline assignment: CDR1 MDHEN and CDR2 SYDVKM. The CDR3 is 15 amino acids. V dropped 7 bases and J dropped 2; count of bases not matched to a gene: 3.

The chain links TRBV28 to TRBJ1-1, with TRBD1 as a possible D gene (5 bases). Trimming shortened V by 11 bases and J by 0 bases, and 16 bases separated the two germline ends. CDR3 length equals 14 residues. CDR1 is MDHEN, CDR2 SYDVKM, per germline. CDR3 sequence: CACMGGRMNTEAFF. In DNA, the CDR3 is TGTGCCTGTATGGGGGGTCGCATGAACACTGAAGCTTTCTTT.

The J gene is TRBJ1-2, the V gene TRBV5-6, with D uncertain. The germline CDR1 and CDR2 sequences are SGHDT and YYEEEE. Trimming removed 2 bases at V and 3 bases at J, with 11 bases between. CDR3 length: 14 residues. The DNA for the CDR3 is TGTGCCAGCAGCTTTGGTTCGCGAGACTATGGCTACACCTTC. Translated, it gives CASSFGSRDYGYTF.